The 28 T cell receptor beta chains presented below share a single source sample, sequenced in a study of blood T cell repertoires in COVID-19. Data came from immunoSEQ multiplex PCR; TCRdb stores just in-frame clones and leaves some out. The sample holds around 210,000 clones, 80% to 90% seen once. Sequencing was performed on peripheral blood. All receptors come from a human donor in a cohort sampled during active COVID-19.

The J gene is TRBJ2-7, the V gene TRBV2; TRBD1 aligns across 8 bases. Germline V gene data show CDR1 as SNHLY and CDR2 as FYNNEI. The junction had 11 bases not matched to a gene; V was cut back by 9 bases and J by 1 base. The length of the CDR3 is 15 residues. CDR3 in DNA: TGTGCCAGAGGGCCCTCCGGGACAGGTTCCTACGAGCAGTACTTC. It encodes CARGPSGTGSYEQYF.

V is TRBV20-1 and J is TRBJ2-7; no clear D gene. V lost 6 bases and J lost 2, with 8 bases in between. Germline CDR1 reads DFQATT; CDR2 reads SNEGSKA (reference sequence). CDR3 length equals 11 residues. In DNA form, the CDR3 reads TGCAGTGCCTGCCTAACCTACGAGCAGTACTTC. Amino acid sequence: CSACLTYEQYF.

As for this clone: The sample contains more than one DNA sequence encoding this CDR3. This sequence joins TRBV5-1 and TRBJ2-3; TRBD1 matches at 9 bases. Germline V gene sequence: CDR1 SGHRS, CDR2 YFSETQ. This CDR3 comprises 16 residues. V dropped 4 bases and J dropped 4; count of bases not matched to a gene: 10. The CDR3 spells CASSLDPGQGSDTQYF. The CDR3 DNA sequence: TGCGCCAGCAGCCTCGACCCGGGACAGGGATCAGATACGCAGTATTTT.

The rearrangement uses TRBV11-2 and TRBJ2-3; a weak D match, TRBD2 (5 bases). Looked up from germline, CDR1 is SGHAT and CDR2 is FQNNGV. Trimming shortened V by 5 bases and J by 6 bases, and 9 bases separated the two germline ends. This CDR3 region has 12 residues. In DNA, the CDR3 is TGTGCCAGCAGCCCGTCGGGGGATACGCAGTATTTT. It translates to CASSPSGDTQYF.

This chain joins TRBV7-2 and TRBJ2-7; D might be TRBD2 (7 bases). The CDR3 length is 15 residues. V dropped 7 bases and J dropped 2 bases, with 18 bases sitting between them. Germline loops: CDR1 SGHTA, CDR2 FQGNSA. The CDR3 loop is CASTPGAGVAYEQYF. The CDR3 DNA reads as TGTGCCAGCACCCCGGGGGCGGGAGTTGCCTACGAGCAGTACTTC.

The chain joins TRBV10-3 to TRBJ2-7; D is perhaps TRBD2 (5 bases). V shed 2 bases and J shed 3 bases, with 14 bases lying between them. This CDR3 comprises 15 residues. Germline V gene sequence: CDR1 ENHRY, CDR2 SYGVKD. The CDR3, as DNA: TGTGCCATCAGTGAGAGTTCTAGCAGAAGCTACGAGCAGTACTTC. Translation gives CAISESSSRSYEQYF.

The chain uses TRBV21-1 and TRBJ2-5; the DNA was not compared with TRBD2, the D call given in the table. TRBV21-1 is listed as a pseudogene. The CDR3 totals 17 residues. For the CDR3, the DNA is TGTGCCAGCAGCAATCCCAGCGGGAATTGGGAAGAAGAGACCCAGTACTTC. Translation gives CASSNPSGNWEEETQYF.

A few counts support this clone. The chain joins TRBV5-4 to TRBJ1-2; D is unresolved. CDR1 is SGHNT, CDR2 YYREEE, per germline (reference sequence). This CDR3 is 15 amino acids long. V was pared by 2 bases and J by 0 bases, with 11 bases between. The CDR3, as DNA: TGTGCCAGCAGCTTACTCTCCGCTGCTAACTATGGCTACACCTTC. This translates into CASSLLSAANYGYTF.

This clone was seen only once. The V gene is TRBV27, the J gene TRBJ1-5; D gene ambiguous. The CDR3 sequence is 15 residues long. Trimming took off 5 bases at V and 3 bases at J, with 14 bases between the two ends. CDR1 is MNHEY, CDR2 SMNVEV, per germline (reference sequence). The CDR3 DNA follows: TGTGCCAGCAGTCCCGCGACAAGCTTCAATCAGCCCCAGCATTTT. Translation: CASSPATSFNQPQHF.

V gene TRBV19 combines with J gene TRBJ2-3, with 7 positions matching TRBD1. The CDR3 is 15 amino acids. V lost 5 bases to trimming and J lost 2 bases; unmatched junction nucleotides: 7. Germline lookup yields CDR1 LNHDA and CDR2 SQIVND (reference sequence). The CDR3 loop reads CASSFRDSPTDTQYF. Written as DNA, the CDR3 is TGTGCCAGTAGTTTCCGGGACAGCCCCACAGATACGCAGTATTTT.

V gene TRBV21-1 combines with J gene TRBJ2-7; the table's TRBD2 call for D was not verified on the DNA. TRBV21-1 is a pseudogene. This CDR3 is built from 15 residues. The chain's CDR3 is CASSKGRRMSYEQYF. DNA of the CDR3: TGTGCCAGCAGCAAGGGGAGAAGAATGTCCTACGAGCAGTACTTC.

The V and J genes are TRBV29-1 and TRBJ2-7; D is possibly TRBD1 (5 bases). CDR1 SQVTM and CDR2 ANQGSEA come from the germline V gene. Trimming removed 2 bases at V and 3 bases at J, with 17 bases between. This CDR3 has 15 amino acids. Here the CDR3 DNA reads TGCAGCGTTGAACGCAGGGCATATCCTCACTACGAGCAGTACTTC. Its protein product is CSVERRAYPHYEQYF.

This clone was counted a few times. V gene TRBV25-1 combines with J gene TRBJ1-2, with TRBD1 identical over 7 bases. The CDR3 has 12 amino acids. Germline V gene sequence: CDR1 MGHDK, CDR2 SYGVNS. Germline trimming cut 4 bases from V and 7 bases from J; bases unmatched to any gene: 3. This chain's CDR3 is CASSGQGSGYTF. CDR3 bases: TGTGCCAGCAGTGGACAGGGAAGTGGCTACACCTTC.

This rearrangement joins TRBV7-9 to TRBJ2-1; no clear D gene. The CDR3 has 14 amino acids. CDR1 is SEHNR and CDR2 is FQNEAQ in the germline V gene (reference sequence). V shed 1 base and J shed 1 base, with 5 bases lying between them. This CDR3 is CASSLDGSYNEQFF. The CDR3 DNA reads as TGTGCCAGCAGCTTAGACGGTTCCTACAATGAGCAGTTCTTC.

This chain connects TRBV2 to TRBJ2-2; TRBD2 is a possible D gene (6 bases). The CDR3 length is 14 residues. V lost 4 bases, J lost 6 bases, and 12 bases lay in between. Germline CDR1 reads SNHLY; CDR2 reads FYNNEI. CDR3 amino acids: CASSVLTSSGELFF. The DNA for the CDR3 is TGTGCCAGCAGTGTTCTGACTAGTTCCGGGGAGCTGTTTTTT. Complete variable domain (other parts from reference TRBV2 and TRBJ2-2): EPEVTQTPSHQVTQMGQEVILRCVPISNHLYFYWYRQILGQKVEFLVSFYNNEISEKSEIFDDQFSVERPDGSNFTLKIRSTKLEDSAMYFCASSVLTSSGELFFGEGSRLTVL.

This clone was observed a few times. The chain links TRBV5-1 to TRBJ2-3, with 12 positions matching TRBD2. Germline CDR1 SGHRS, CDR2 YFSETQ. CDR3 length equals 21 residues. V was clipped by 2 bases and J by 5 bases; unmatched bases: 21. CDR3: CASSLHLTSGRPRDTEDTQYF. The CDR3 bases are TGCGCCAGCAGCTTACACCTAACTAGCGGGAGGCCCCGTGATACTGAAGATACGCAGTATTTT.

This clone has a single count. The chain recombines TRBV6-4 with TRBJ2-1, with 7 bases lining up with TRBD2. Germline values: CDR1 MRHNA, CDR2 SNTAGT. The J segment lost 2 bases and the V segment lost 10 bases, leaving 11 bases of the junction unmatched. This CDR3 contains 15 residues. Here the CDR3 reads CANPPRRETYNEQFF. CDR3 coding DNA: TGTGCCAATCCCCCCCGGCGGGAGACCTACAATGAGCAGTTCTTC.

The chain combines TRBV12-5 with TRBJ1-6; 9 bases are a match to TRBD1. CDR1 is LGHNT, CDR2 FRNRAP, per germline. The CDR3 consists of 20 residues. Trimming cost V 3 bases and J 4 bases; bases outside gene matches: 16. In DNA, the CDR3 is TGTGCTAGTGGTTTTCTGCGGGACAGGGACTCTAGCGGGTATAATTCACCCCTCCACTTT. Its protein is CASGFLRDRDSSGYNSPLHF.

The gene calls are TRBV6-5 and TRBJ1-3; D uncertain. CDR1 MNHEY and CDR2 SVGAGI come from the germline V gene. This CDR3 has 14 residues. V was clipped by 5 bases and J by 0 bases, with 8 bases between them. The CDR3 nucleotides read TGTGCCAGCAGTCCCTGGAGCTCTGGAAACACCATATATTTT. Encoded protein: CASSPWSSGNTIYF.

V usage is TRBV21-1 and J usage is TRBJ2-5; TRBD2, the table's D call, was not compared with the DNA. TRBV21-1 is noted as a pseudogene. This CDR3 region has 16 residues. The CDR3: CASSKRDLGLQETQYF. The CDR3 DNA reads TGTGCCAGCAGCAAAAGGGACTTGGGTTTACAAGAGACCCAGTACTTC.

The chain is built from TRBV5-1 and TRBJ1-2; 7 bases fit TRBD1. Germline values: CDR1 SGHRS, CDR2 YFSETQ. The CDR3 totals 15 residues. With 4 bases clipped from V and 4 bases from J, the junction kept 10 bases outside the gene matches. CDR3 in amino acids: CASSPGERQGYGYTF. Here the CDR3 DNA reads TGCGCCAGCAGCCCCGGCGAAAGACAGGGCTATGGCTACACCTTC.

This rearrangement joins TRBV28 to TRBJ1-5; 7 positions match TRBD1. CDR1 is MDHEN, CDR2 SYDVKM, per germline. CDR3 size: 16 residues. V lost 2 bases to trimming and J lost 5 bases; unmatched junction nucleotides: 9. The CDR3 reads CASSLNRDRDYQPQHF. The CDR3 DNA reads TGTGCCAGCAGTTTAAATAGGGACAGAGACTATCAGCCCCAGCATTTT.

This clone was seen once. The DNA for the CDR3 is TGTGCCAGCAGCAGACAGGGCGACCTCTACACCTTC. Amino acids: CASSRQGDLYTF. The chain links TRBV5-5 to TRBJ1-2; 7 nucleotides agree with TRBD1. Losses at the gene ends were 4 bases for V and 10 bases for J; bases not matched to a gene: 7. This CDR3 comprises 12 residues. CDR1 is SGHKS, CDR2 YYEKEE, per germline (reference sequence). The complete variable domain, with remaining parts taken from reference TRBV5-5 and TRBJ1-2, reads DAGVTQSPTHLIKTRGQQVTLRCSPISGHKSVSWYQQVLGQGPQFIFQYYEKEERGRGNFPDRFSARQFPNYSSELNVNALLLGDSALYLCASSRQGDLYTFGSGTRLTVV.

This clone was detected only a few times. The CDR3 DNA reads as TGCAGTGCTTCGGACAGCTACGAGCAGTACTTC. It translates to CSASDSYEQYF. The chain has TRBV20-1 and TRBJ2-7; possibly TRBD1 for D (6 bases). CDR1 is DFQATT and CDR2 is SNEGSKA in the germline V gene (reference sequence). The CDR3 is 11 amino acids. The V gene lost 5 bases and the J gene lost 3 bases, with 8 bases spanning the gap.

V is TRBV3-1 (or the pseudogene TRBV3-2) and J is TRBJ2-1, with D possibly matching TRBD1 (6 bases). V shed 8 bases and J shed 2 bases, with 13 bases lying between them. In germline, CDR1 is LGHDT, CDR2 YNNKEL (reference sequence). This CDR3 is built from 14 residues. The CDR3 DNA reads TGTGCCAGCGGAGGTACAGGGCCCTACAATGAGCAGTTCTTC. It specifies CASGGTGPYNEQFF.

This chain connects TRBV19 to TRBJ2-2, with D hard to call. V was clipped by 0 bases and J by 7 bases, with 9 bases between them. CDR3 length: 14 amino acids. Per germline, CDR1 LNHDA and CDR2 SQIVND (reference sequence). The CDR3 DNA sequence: TGTGCCAGTAGTATAGAGGCTAGTGTCGGGGAGCTGTTTTTT. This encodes CASSIEASVGELFF.

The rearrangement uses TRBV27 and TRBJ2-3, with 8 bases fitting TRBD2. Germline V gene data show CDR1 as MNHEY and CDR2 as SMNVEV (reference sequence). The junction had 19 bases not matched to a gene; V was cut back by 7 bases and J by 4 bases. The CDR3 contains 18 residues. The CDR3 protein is CASTGGGMDYLSADTQYF. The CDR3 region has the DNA TGTGCCAGCACCGGGGGGGGTATGGACTATTTGAGCGCAGATACGCAGTATTTT.

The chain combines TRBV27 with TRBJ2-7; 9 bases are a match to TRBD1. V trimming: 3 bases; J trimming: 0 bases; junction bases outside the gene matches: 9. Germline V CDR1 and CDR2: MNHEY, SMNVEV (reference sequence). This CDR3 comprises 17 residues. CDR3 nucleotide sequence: TGTGCCAGCAGTTTCCCGGACAGGGGCAACCTCTCCTACGAGCAGTACTTC. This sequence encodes CASSFPDRGNLSYEQYF.